This is a list of T cell receptor beta chains from one sample in a study of long-term antiretroviral therapy in people with HIV. Assay used: immunoSEQ multiplex PCR; TCRdb lists only in-frame clones, some missing. This table holds 39,000 or so clones, around 80% found once. The material was unsorted PBMCs, obtained 0.6 years after starting antiretroviral therapy. Receptor source: a man between 18 and 35 years old with HIV. Both conserved end residues are part of each CDR3. Each record gives: J gene, V gene, CDR3 protein.

J gene: TRBJ2-7
V gene: TRBV11-2
CDR3 protein: CASTSYTGGEQYF

J gene: TRBJ2-7
V gene: TRBV7-6
CDR3 protein: CASSPGLAGGEQYF

J gene: TRBJ2-7
V gene: TRBV7-8
CDR3 protein: CASTPGITYEQYF

J gene: TRBJ1-1
V gene: TRBV20-1
CDR3 protein: CSERRNTEAFF

J gene: TRBJ2-5
V gene: TRBV5-4
CDR3 protein: CASSPGPKETQYF

J gene: TRBJ2-2
V gene: TRBV27
CDR3 protein: CASSTGIVGPTGELFF

J gene: TRBJ1-1
V gene: TRBV6-5
CDR3 protein: CASTQGTGMNTEAFF

J gene: TRBJ1-1
V gene: TRBV7-8
CDR3 protein: CASSSYREAEAFF

J gene: TRBJ2-2
V gene: TRBV5-6
CDR3 protein: CASSTSGGIFTGELFF

J gene: TRBJ1-2
V gene: TRBV11-2
CDR3 protein: CASSSGTGSHYGYTF

J gene: TRBJ1-1
V gene: TRBV27
CDR3 protein: CASSLSTHSETEAFF

J gene: TRBJ1-5
V gene: TRBV14
CDR3 protein: CASSQVSHAQPQHF

J gene: TRBJ2-2
V gene: TRBV10-3
CDR3 protein: CAISGGRAGGPSTGELFF

J gene: TRBJ2-1
V gene: TRBV30
CDR3 protein: CAWSNAPGGGYNEQFF

J gene: TRBJ1-5
V gene: TRBV6-5
CDR3 protein: CASSSLRADQPQHF

J gene: TRBJ2-1
V gene: TRBV10-3
CDR3 protein: CAINPDKSSYNEQFF

J gene: TRBJ1-1
V gene: TRBV25-1
CDR3 protein: CASSEFRNTEAFF

J gene: TRBJ2-2
V gene: TRBV5-6
CDR3 protein: CASNRDRVTGELFF

J gene: TRBJ1-5
V gene: TRBV28
CDR3 protein: CASSSGTPSNQPQHF

J gene: TRBJ2-7
V gene: TRBV5-5
CDR3 protein: CASSPPRATEQYF

J gene: TRBJ2-7
V gene: TRBV30
CDR3 protein: CAWSLGYYEQYF

J gene: TRBJ2-7
V gene: TRBV7-2
CDR3 protein: CASSSRTGPTYEQYF

J gene: TRBJ2-7
V gene: TRBV6-5
CDR3 protein: CASRSAGSYEQYF

J gene: TRBJ2-6
V gene: TRBV9
CDR3 protein: CASSPRTGTSSGANVLTF

J gene: TRBJ2-1
V gene: TRBV28
CDR3 protein: CASSLTGGEQFF

J gene: TRBJ2-3
V gene: TRBV5-4
CDR3 protein: CASSLGGTTDTQYF

J gene: TRBJ2-1
V gene: TRBV7-8
CDR3 protein: CASSYFGLAGGWYYNEQFF

J gene: TRBJ2-7
V gene: TRBV2
CDR3 protein: CASSTTKVEQYF

J gene: TRBJ1-2
V gene: TRBV7-2
CDR3 protein: CASSLVTNYGYTF

J gene: TRBJ2-1
V gene: TRBV19
CDR3 protein: CASSFRGGESYNEQFF

J gene: TRBJ2-7
V gene: TRBV18
CDR3 protein: CASSPEYSGALDFEQYF

J gene: TRBJ2-2
V gene: TRBV30
CDR3 protein: CAWKAELRPGELFF

J gene: TRBJ2-7
V gene: TRBV6-1
CDR3 protein: CASSEAGGDEQYF

J gene: TRBJ2-5
V gene: TRBV18
CDR3 protein: CASSPGNQETQYF

J gene: TRBJ1-2
V gene: TRBV5-4
CDR3 protein: CASSLPGIYGYTF

J gene: TRBJ1-1
V gene: TRBV10-3
CDR3 protein: CAINLSSRLYTEAFF

J gene: TRBJ2-2
V gene: TRBV6-6
CDR3 protein: CASSYGPGQIPGELFF

J gene: TRBJ1-1
V gene: TRBV19
CDR3 protein: CASRIDGTARPAFF

J gene: TRBJ2-1
V gene: TRBV5-1
CDR3 protein: CASSLSGDSYNEQFF

J gene: TRBJ2-3
V gene: TRBV28
CDR3 protein: CASSFNGPIDTQYF

J gene: TRBJ2-2
V gene: TRBV18
CDR3 protein: CASSTDRSAGELFF

J gene: TRBJ2-1
V gene: TRBV7-9
CDR3 protein: CASSSRTGGIDEQFF

J gene: TRBJ2-1
V gene: TRBV28
CDR3 protein: CASSLGARTHYNEQFF

J gene: TRBJ1-4
V gene: TRBV6-1
CDR3 protein: CASSTGWTNEKLFF

J gene: TRBJ2-7
V gene: TRBV19
CDR3 protein: CASSDPGQGSSYEQYF

J gene: TRBJ1-5
V gene: TRBV7-2
CDR3 protein: CASSRTGVNNQPQHF

J gene: TRBJ2-3
V gene: TRBV9
CDR3 protein: CASSVQASGTDTQYF

J gene: TRBJ2-7
V gene: TRBV28
CDR3 protein: CASSPGSSYEQYF

J gene: TRBJ2-1
V gene: TRBV5-1
CDR3 protein: CASSTGTSGVYNEQFF

J gene: TRBJ2-7
V gene: TRBV27
CDR3 protein: CASSFLPGQGTYEQYF